The entry that follows covers one T cell receptor (beta chain) sequence. No antigen is known for it. These data are taken from a study of molecular identifiers for immune sequencing clone quantification. Study results and caveats: Among effectors, clones above 20 RNA copies held over 98% of molecules; among naive cells, under 1%.

Based on a CD8+CD4-CCR7+CD45RA+ profile, naive CD8 T cells were sorted. TCRdb ran MiXCR on the PCR reads and lists one entry per CDR3 protein. The sample lists about 100,000 distinct CDR3 sequences; under 40% were seen once. Trimming removed 4 bases from V and 4 bases from J, with 11 bases in between. The CDR3 extends over 14 amino acids. Germline CDR1 is MDHEN and CDR2 is SYDVKM. The genes are TRBV28 and TRBJ1-3, with D perhaps matching TRBD1 (5 bases). The receptor comes from a human donor in good health. Some libraries in this study had Jurkat cell RNA spiked in. Sequenced: naive CD8+ T cells from blood, with Jurkat cell RNA spiked in. The subset here: FACS-sorted CD8+CD4-CCR7+CD45RA+ naive T cells. Written as DNA, the CDR3 is TGTGCCAGCAGTTATGCGGGGCCGGGAAACACCATATATTTT. Protein sequence: CASSYAGPGNTIYF.